Shown below are 15 T cell receptor beta chains from a single sample sequenced in a study of T cell responses to AZD1222 COVID-19 vaccine listed by TCRdb under 2021. The label giving this sample's time point can be read as: baseline before first vaccination. Receptor amplification or capture employed the immunoSEQ multiplex PCR assay. TCRdb took this table from immuneACCESS and kept in-frame rearrangements with V and J called. Such tables lack part of the clones; where checked against another copy, unresolved V genes explain under half of the gap, and the rest is unexplained. Here the sample has about 130,000 clones; around nine tenths occur a single time. The ten most abundant clones make up about 3.7% of the sample. Source: peripheral blood, taken on day 0 of AZD1222 vaccination. These receptors all stem from an adult in good health.

V gene TRBV19 combines with J gene TRBJ1-5; 8 bases align to TRBD1. After removal of 6 bases from V and 6 bases from J, the junction contained 4 bases not matched to a gene. CDR3 length: 13 amino acids. The germline gives CDR1 LNHDA, CDR2 SQIVND (reference sequence). CDR3 coding DNA: TGTGCCAGTAGCGGGACAGGTAGTCAGCCCCAGCATTTT. This codes for CASSGTGSQPQHF.

The rearrangement links TRBV4-3 to TRBJ1-1; D possibly corresponds to TRBD1 (5 bases). Trimming cost V 0 bases and J 3 bases, with 8 bases left between them. The CDR3 loop spans 14 amino acids. Germline CDR1 LGHNA, CDR2 YSLEER. CDR3 region: CASSQEGRDTEAFF. DNA for the CDR3: TGCGCCAGCAGCCAAGAGGGCAGGGACACTGAAGCTTTCTTT.

This chain joins TRBV28 and TRBJ2-2; D remains ambiguous. With 6 bases removed from V and 4 bases from J, the gap between germline ends came to 18 bases. Germline V lookup: CDR1 MDHEN, CDR2 SYDVKM. The CDR3 consists of 16 residues. The CDR3 bases are TGTGCCAGCAGCCACCAACTGTGGGGTAGCACCGGGGAGCTGTTTTTT. It yields the protein CASSHQLWGSTGELFF.

The genes are TRBV25-1 and TRBJ2-2; 8 bases match TRBD2. Germline trimming cut 6 bases from V and 9 bases from J; bases unmatched to any gene: 6. Germline V CDR1 and CDR2: MGHDK, SYGVNS. This CDR3 spans 13 amino acids. The CDR3 DNA follows: TGTGCCAGCAGCCTTCTTAGCGGGAGGGAGCTGTTTTTT. It codes for CASSLLSGRELFF.

The chain uses TRBV3-1 (or the pseudogene TRBV3-2) and TRBJ1-5; perhaps TRBD1 as D (6 bases). V lost 2 bases and J lost 7, with 18 bases in between. The germline V gene encodes CDR1 LGHDT and CDR2 YNNKEL (reference sequence). The CDR3 extends over 16 amino acids. Here the CDR3 DNA reads TGTGCCAGCAGCCAAACAGGCGTAGGGAGGGGGCAGCCCCAGCATTTT. Its protein product is CASSQTGVGRGQPQHF.

The V call is TRBV7-2, the J call TRBJ1-3, with D tentatively TRBD1 (6 bases). There are 15 residues in the CDR3. Germline loops: CDR1 SGHTA, CDR2 FQGNSA. The V gene lost 8 bases and the J gene lost 2 bases, with 16 bases spanning the gap. Written as DNA, the CDR3 is TGTGCCAGCCGCCTTACGGCAGGGGCTGGAAACACCATATATTTT. It translates to CASRLTAGAGNTIYF.

The V and J genes are TRBV5-1 and TRBJ2-7; no reliable D call. Per germline, CDR1 SGHRS and CDR2 YFSETQ. Trimming cost V 2 bases and J 2 bases, with 5 bases left between them. CDR3 length: 12 amino acids. The CDR3 loop is CASSLSAYEQYF. The DNA for the CDR3 is TGCGCCAGCAGCTTATCCGCCTACGAGCAGTACTTC.

This rearrangement joins TRBV6-5 to TRBJ2-3; 13 nucleotides match TRBD2. Germline values: CDR1 MNHEY, CDR2 SVGAGI. This CDR3 is built from 15 residues. Germline trimming cut 6 bases from V and 14 bases from J; bases unmatched to any gene: 14. CDR3 region: CASSPIGLAGAGVYF. The CDR3 coding sequence is TGTGCCAGCAGCCCAATAGGACTAGCGGGAGCGGGCGTGTATTTT.

DNA of the CDR3: TGTGCCAGCAGTGTTGGGTGGGGATACGAGCAGTACTTC. Translating it yields CASSVGWGYEQYF. The gene calls are TRBV2 and TRBJ2-7; no reliable D call. This CDR3 spans 13 amino acids. V was cut by 4 bases and J by 4 bases, with 11 bases left in between. Germline CDR1 reads SNHLY; CDR2 reads FYNNEI.

The chain is built from TRBV28 and TRBJ1-2; TRBD1 might be the D (6 bases). V lost 1 base, J lost 8 bases, and 11 bases lay in between. This CDR3 spans 13 amino acids. Germline V gene lookup returns CDR1 MDHEN and CDR2 SYDVKM. CDR3 DNA sequence: TGTGCCAGCAGTTTATCGGACAGACAAGGCTACACCTTC. This codes for CASSLSDRQGYTF.

This clone has just one count. This sequence joins TRBV6-5 and TRBJ1-5; D is ambiguous. Germline V gene data show CDR1 as MNHEY and CDR2 as SVGAGI. V shed 5 bases and J shed 2 bases, with 13 bases lying between them. The CDR3 has 15 amino acids. The CDR3: CASSPYPRGNQPQHF. CDR3 DNA: TGTGCCAGCAGTCCGTACCCCCGAGGCAATCAGCCCCAGCATTTT.

This chain uses TRBV3-1 (or the pseudogene TRBV3-2) with TRBJ2-5; 10 bases line up with TRBD2. The CDR3 loop spans 17 amino acids. Germline trimming cut 4 bases from V and 3 bases from J; bases unmatched to any gene: 11. Looked up from germline, CDR1 is LGHDT and CDR2 is YNNKEL (reference sequence). This CDR3 reads CASSRRAGGNFEETQYF. In DNA form, the CDR3 reads TGTGCCAGCAGCCGACGAGCGGGAGGGAATTTTGAAGAGACCCAGTACTTC.

This chain uses TRBV15 with TRBJ2-1; TRBD2 agrees at 14 bases. Trimming removed 1 base from V and 7 bases from J; junction bases left unmatched: 6. Per the germline V gene, CDR1 is LNHNV and CDR2 is YYDKDF (reference sequence). CDR3 length: 17 amino acids. The CDR3 reads CATSRGGLAGVRNEQFF. CDR3 DNA sequence: TGTGCCACCAGCAGAGGGGGACTAGCGGGAGTCAGGAATGAGCAGTTCTTC.

The chain joins TRBV28 to TRBJ1-5; possible D gene TRBD1, 6 bases. The V end was cut by 5 bases, the J end by 3 bases, with 8 bases between. CDR1 MDHEN and CDR2 SYDVKM come from the germline V gene. The CDR3 covers 13 residues. CDR3 nucleotides: TGTGCCAGCAGTAAGGGGGTCAATCAGCCCCAGCATTTT. This sequence encodes CASSKGVNQPQHF.

The chain joins TRBV29-1 to TRBJ1-2; D remains unclear. Trimming took 0 bases from V and 6 from J, leaving 23 bases between them. Germline V gene sequence: CDR1 SQVTM, CDR2 ANQGSEA. This CDR3 region has 17 residues. DNA for the CDR3: TGCAGCGTTGAAGACCGATGGGGTCAAGGAGTAGAGGATGGCTACACCTTC. Protein product: CSVEDRWGQGVEDGYTF.